This T cell receptor beta chain was sequenced in a study of T cells in Graves' hyperthyroidism and ophthalmopathy. Amplification targeted TCR beta CDR3 regions from RNA transcripts. HTBI primers were the set used in a first-round RT-PCR of the TCR CDR3. One entry per CDR3 protein, called by TCRdb with MiXCR from the multiplex PCR reads. The data hold about 560,000 distinct CDR3 sequences, with about a sixth observed a single time. Stable Graves' hyperthyroidism denoted no ophthalmopathy progression over 18 months. Patients aged 18 to 65 had newly diagnosed hyperthyroidism that had lasted under 2 months. Clinical symptoms, serum thyroxine and TRAb, thyroid ultrasound and orbital computed tomography together formed the diagnostic basis. This clonotype has a count of ten or more. The antigen is unknown. Study-level results: The blood repertoire included most of the expanded thyroid clonotypes above 0.001.

The CDR3 runs to 15 residues. Per the germline V gene, CDR1 is SGHTA and CDR2 is FQGNSA. Trimming removed 2 bases from V and 4 bases from J, with 13 bases in between. Sequencing was carried out using blood. The receptor's source is a woman aged 18-30 years with Graves' hyperthyroidism. The chain uses TRBV7-2 and TRBJ2-3; TRBD2 might be the D (7 bases). The CDR3 nucleotides read TGTGCCAGCAGCTTATTAACAGGGAGGGCAGATACGCAGTATTTT. This translates into CASSLLTGRADTQYF.